One sample yielded the 24 T cell receptor beta chains listed below, sequenced in a study of blood T cell repertoires in COVID-19. The protocol was immunoSEQ multiplex PCR, while the TCRdb copy is restricted to in-frame clones and leaves out a portion. The sample records 400,000 to 450,000 clones, 85% to 90% being singletons. Sequenced material: PBMCs or T cells enriched from blood (not recorded which). The origin of the receptors is a man aged 25-45 years who had recovered from COVID-19.

The chain combines TRBV24-1 with TRBJ2-1, with 8 bases aligning to TRBD2. With 1 base clipped from V and 9 bases from J, the junction kept 7 bases outside the gene matches. The CDR3 is made up of 15 amino acids. Germline assignment: CDR1 KGHDR and CDR2 SFDVKD. The CDR3, as DNA: TGTGCCACCAGTGATTTTCGGAGCGGGAGACCTGAGCAGTTCTTC. This sequence encodes CATSDFRSGRPEQFF.

This sequence joins TRBV18 and TRBJ1-4; D unresolved. The V gene lost 3 bases and the J gene lost 13 bases, with 21 bases spanning the gap. In germline, CDR1 is KGHSH, CDR2 LQKENI. The CDR3 is made up of 15 amino acids. CDR3 DNA sequence: TGTGCCAGCTCACCGGCGGGAGGGCTCCCAAGACGACTGTTTTTT. Protein: CASSPAGGLPRRLFF.

The rearrangement uses TRBV27 and TRBJ2-4; 7 bases are shared with TRBD1. The length of the CDR3 is 15 residues. Trimming removed 5 bases from V and 6 bases from J; junction bases left unmatched: 10. Germline CDR1 reads MNHEY; CDR2 reads SMNVEV (reference sequence). The CDR3 here is CASSTAQGRGNIQYF. The CDR3 region has the DNA TGTGCCAGCAGTACCGCACAGGGGCGTGGAAACATTCAGTACTTC.

CDR3 amino acids: CASSGGGNQPQHF. In DNA, the CDR3 is TGTGCCAGCAGTGGCGGGGGGAATCAGCCCCAGCATTTT. V is TRBV28 and J is TRBJ1-5, with D tentatively TRBD1 (5 bases). Germline V gene lookup returns CDR1 MDHEN and CDR2 SYDVKM. V was trimmed by 5 bases and J by 4 bases, leaving 9 bases between them. This CDR3 region has 13 residues.

The chain has TRBV12-3 or TRBV12-4 and TRBJ1-2; D is uncertain. The CDR3 runs to 13 residues. Trimming shortened V by 2 bases and J by 4 bases, and 8 bases separated the two germline ends. DNA for the CDR3: TGTGCCAGCAGTTTAAGCAAGATCTATGGCTACACCTTC. Its protein product is CASSLSKIYGYTF.

V is TRBV19 and J is TRBJ1-5; TRBD1 might be the D (5 bases). The germline V gene encodes CDR1 LNHDA and CDR2 SQIVND (reference sequence). The CDR3 consists of 16 residues. V lost 3 bases and J lost 6, with 18 bases in between. The CDR3 bases are TGTGCCAGTAGTATCCGATCCGGGACTAGCGGTCAGCCCCAGCATTTT. Protein sequence: CASSIRSGTSGQPQHF.

The V and J genes are TRBV6-1 and TRBJ2-7; 10 bases match TRBD2. CDR1 and CDR2 (germline): MNHNS, SASEGT. The CDR3 contains 16 residues. Trimming took 4 bases from V and 2 from J; bases not matched to a gene: 8. In DNA, the CDR3 is TGTGCCAGCAGTGCCCAGGGGAGCGGGAGGGCCTACGAGCAGTACTTC. Protein product: CASSAQGSGRAYEQYF.

This rearrangement joins TRBV10-1 to TRBJ2-1; tentative D call: TRBD1 (6 bases). The V end lost 2 bases, the J end lost 1 base, and 12 bases lay between the germline ends. This CDR3 is 16 amino acids long. The V gene's germline CDR1 is WNHNN and CDR2 SYGVQD (reference sequence). CDR3 residues: CASSEGGQGSYNEQFF. The CDR3 DNA reads TGCGCCAGCAGTGAGGGTGGGCAGGGGTCCTACAATGAGCAGTTCTTC.

J is TRBJ2-2 and V is TRBV29-1; TRBD1 matches at 8 bases. CDR1 SQVTM and CDR2 ANQGSEA come from the germline V gene. V lost 3 bases to trimming and J lost 6 bases; unmatched junction nucleotides: 6. The length of the CDR3 is 14 residues. The CDR3 sequence is CSVEVQGAAGELFF. DNA for the CDR3: TGCAGCGTTGAGGTCCAGGGGGCGGCCGGGGAGCTGTTTTTT.

The V gene is TRBV9, the J gene TRBJ2-3; a weak D match, TRBD2 (6 bases). This CDR3 is built from 14 residues. The germline V and J ends were trimmed by 6 bases and 0 bases, with 11 bases remaining between them. Germline values: CDR1 SGDLS, CDR2 YYNGEE. CDR3 sequence: CASTPGTSTDTQYF. CDR3 nucleotides: TGTGCCAGCACCCCTGGGACTAGCACAGATACGCAGTATTTT. Full variable domain (remainder filled in from reference TRBV9 and TRBJ2-3): DSGVTQTPKHLITATGQRVTLRCSPRSGDLSVYWYQQSLDQGLQFLIQYYNGEERAKGNILERFSAQQFPDLHSELNLSSLELGDSALYFCASTPGTSTDTQYFGPGTRLTVL.

The chain has TRBV7-2 and TRBJ2-1; possible D gene TRBD1, 5 bases. The length of the CDR3 is 16 residues. Trimming left V 1 base short and J 0 bases short, with 10 bases between. The germline CDR1 and CDR2 sequences are SGHTA and FQGNSA. The CDR3 is CASSLVGQGSYNEQFF. CDR3 nucleotide sequence: TGTGCCAGCAGCTTAGTAGGGCAGGGCTCCTACAATGAGCAGTTCTTC.

This chain connects TRBV27 to TRBJ2-5, with a possible D match to TRBD1 (5 bases). Trimming pared 8 bases from V and 3 bases from J, leaving 19 bases between. Germline V CDR1 and CDR2: MNHEY, SMNVEV (reference sequence). The CDR3 is made up of 15 amino acids. The CDR3 here is CASSWGGHQEETQYF. The CDR3 DNA reads as TGTGCCAGCTCTTGGGGCGGCCATCAAGAAGAGACCCAGTACTTC.

This clone was found a few times. One junction end does not reproduce the germline sequence, and a read error may be involved. The V and J genes are TRBV12-5 and TRBJ2-7; 12 nucleotides agree with TRBD2. The germline V gene encodes CDR1 LGHNT and CDR2 FRNRAP. This CDR3 contains 17 residues. CDR3 sequence: CASGPRTGASGRARVDF. The DNA for the CDR3 is TGTGCTAGTGGCCCCAGGACAGGCGCTAGCGGGAGGGCCAGGGTGGACTTC.

In nucleotides, the CDR3 is TGTGCCAGCAGTTTAAGCGGACTAGCGGGAGATACGCAGTATTTT. Translating gives CASSLSGLAGDTQYF. The chain joins TRBV27 to TRBJ2-3, with 11 bases that match TRBD2. V was pared by 2 bases and J by 5 bases, with 3 bases of the junction left unmatched. The CDR3 length is 15 residues. Germline V CDR1 and CDR2: MNHEY, SMNVEV (reference sequence).

To note about this clone: The junction does not match germline at one end; this may be a read error. The rearrangement joins TRBV5-6 to TRBJ1-6, with D possibly matching TRBD1 (5 bases). CDR1 and CDR2 from the germline V gene are SGHDT and YYEEEE. The CDR3 length is 12 residues. The CDR3 loop is CASSLGPGNKRF. CDR3 nucleotide sequence: TGTGCCAGCAGCTTGGGCCCAGGGAATAAACGCTTT.

The V gene is TRBV7-2, the J gene TRBJ1-2; the match to TRBD1 covers 8 bases. The V gene end was trimmed by 7 bases and the J gene end by 3 bases; junction bases not matched to a gene: 7. The germline CDR1 and CDR2 sequences are SGHTA and FQGNSA. The length of the CDR3 is 14 residues. The CDR3 reads CASTRGDRHYGYTF. The DNA of the CDR3 is TGTGCCAGCACGCGAGGGGACAGGCACTATGGCTACACCTTC.

The chain uses TRBV7-2 and TRBJ2-5; D unclear. V lost 5 bases and J lost 0, with 7 bases in between. Germline CDR1 and CDR2: SGHTA and FQGNSA. The CDR3 loop spans 13 amino acids. CDR3 residues: CASSPHDQETQYF. CDR3 in DNA: TGTGCCAGCAGCCCACATGACCAAGAGACCCAGTACTTC.

This clone was picked up one time. This chain joins TRBV9 and TRBJ2-3, with D perhaps TRBD1 (5 bases). Germline CDR1 SGDLS, CDR2 YYNGEE. Trimming took 0 bases from V and 6 from J, leaving 11 bases between them. The CDR3 is 14 amino acids. CDR3 residues: CASSVDLGVDTQYF. The CDR3 DNA follows: TGTGCCAGCAGCGTAGATCTAGGGGTGGATACGCAGTATTTT.

The chain carries TRBV12-3 or TRBV12-4 and TRBJ1-5; the D is unclear. This CDR3 is 12 amino acids long. V lost 6 bases and J lost 5, with 8 bases in between. Written as DNA, the CDR3 is TGTGCCAGCAGCCCAGAAGATCAGCCCCAGCATTTT. It encodes CASSPEDQPQHF.

The genes are TRBV3-1 (or the pseudogene TRBV3-2) and TRBJ1-6; D is ambiguous. This CDR3 contains 16 residues. V lost 4 bases to trimming and J lost 9 bases, with 19 bases between them. In germline, CDR1 is LGHDT, CDR2 YNNKEL (reference sequence). This CDR3 is CASSPNFRGSLSPLHF. The DNA for the CDR3 is TGTGCCAGCAGCCCGAATTTCCGCGGGTCCCTTTCACCCCTCCACTTT.

This chain connects TRBV14 to TRBJ1-2; D perhaps matches TRBD1 (5 bases). The CDR3 has 16 residues. The V end lost 0 bases, the J end lost 7 bases, and 18 bases lay between the germline ends. Germline CDR1 and CDR2: SGHDN and FVKESK. The CDR3 nucleotides are TGTGCCAGCAGCCAAGATCCGGCGGAAGGGGTGCGTGGCTACACCTTC. It encodes CASSQDPAEGVRGYTF.

This chain uses TRBV20-1 with TRBJ2-7; D unclear. V dropped 7 bases and J dropped 0 bases, with 7 bases sitting between them. This CDR3 comprises 11 residues. CDR1 and CDR2 from the germline V gene are DFQATT and SNEGSKA (reference sequence). The CDR3 reads CSVDNSYEQYF. The CDR3 DNA follows: TGCAGTGTAGACAACTCCTACGAGCAGTACTTC.

The chain has TRBV3-1 (or the pseudogene TRBV3-2) and TRBJ2-7; 8 bases match TRBD2. The ends lost 3 bases at V and 3 bases at J; junction bases unmatched: 7. Germline CDR1 and CDR2: LGHDT and YNNKEL (reference sequence). This CDR3 contains 15 residues. The CDR3 DNA is TGTGCCAGCAGCCATCTCCGGGAGGGAATCTACGAGCAGTACTTC. It codes for CASSHLREGIYEQYF.

This sequence joins TRBV28 and TRBJ1-2; TRBD1 matches 9 bases. This CDR3 spans 15 amino acids. The germline V gene encodes CDR1 MDHEN and CDR2 SYDVKM. The V segment lost 5 bases and the J segment 7 bases; nucleotides outside the gene matches: 11. The CDR3 protein is CASSGTGTGKAGYTF. The CDR3 region has the DNA TGTGCCAGCAGTGGAACCGGGACAGGGAAGGCTGGCTACACCTTC.